This T cell receptor (beta chain) originates from a study of blood T cell repertoires in COVID-19. Original methodology: Nucleated cell number was recorded as an estimate derived from reference gene primer amplification. Assay: immunoSEQ multiplex PCR; the TCRdb copy retains only in-frame clones and omits some. D and trimming come from the DNA, and the V and J calls and clone size come from that table. This table has about 160,000 clones, about 85% appearing once. Sequencing used PBMCs or T cells enriched from blood (not recorded which). This TCR was sampled from a woman in her thirties or forties with acute COVID-19.

This CDR3 is CASSQVAPQEQFF. CDR3 nucleotides: TGTGCCAGCAGCCAAGTCGCCCCCCAGGAGCAGTTCTTC. The rearrangement links TRBV4-2 to TRBJ2-1; no firm D call. Germline assignment: CDR1 LGHNA and CDR2 YNFKEQ. The ends were cut back, 1 base at V and 10 bases at J, with 11 bases in the middle. This CDR3 comprises 13 residues.